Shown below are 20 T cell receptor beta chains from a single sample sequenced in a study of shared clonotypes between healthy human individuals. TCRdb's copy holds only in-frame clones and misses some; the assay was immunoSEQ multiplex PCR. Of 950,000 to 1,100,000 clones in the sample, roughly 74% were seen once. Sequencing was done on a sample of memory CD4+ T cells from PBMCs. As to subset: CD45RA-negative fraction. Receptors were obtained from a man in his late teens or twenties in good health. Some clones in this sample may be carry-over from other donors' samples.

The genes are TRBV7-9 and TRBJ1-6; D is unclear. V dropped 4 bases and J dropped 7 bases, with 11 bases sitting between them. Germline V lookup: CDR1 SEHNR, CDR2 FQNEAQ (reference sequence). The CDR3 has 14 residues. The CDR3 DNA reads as TGTGCCAGCAGCTCCCTCGAACTCAATTCACCCCTCCACTTT. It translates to CASSSLELNSPLHF.

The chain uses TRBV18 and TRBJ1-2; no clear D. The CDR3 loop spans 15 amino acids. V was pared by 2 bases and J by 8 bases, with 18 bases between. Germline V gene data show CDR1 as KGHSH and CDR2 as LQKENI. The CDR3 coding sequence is TGTGCCAGCTCACCAGCAGCGCAAGGGAGTAGAGGCTACACCTTC. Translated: CASSPAAQGSRGYTF.

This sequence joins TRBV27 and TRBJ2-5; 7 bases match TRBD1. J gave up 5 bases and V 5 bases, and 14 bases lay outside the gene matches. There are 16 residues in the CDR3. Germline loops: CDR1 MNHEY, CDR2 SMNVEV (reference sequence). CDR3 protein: CASSTGVRSVWETQYF. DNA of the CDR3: TGTGCCAGCAGTACAGGGGTTAGGTCTGTTTGGGAGACCCAGTACTTC.

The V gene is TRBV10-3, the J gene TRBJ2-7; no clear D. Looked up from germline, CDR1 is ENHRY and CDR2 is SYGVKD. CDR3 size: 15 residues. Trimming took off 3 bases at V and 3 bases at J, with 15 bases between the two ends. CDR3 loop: CAISDLLGSFYEQYF. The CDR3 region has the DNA TGTGCCATCAGTGACCTGCTGGGGTCTTTCTACGAGCAGTACTTC.

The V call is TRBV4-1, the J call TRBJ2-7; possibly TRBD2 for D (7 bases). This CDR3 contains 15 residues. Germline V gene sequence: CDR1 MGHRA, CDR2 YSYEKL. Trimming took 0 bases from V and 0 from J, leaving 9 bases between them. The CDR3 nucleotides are TGCGCCAGCAGCCAAGAGGGGGGGGCCTCCTACGAGCAGTACTTC. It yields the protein CASSQEGGASYEQYF.

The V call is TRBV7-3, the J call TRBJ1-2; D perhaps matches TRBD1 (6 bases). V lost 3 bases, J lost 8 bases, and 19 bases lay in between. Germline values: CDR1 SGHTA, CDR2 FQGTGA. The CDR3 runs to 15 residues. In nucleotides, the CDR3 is TGTGCCAGCAGCTTGTACGCAGGGGCAGGGGAGGGCTACACCTTC. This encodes CASSLYAGAGEGYTF.

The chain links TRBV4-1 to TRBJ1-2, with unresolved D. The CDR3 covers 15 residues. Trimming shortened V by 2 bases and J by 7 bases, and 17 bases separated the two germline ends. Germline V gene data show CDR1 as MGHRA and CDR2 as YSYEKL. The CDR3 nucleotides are TGCGCCAGCAGCCAACCCTGGACGGAGAAAATTGGCTACACCTTC. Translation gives CASSQPWTEKIGYTF.

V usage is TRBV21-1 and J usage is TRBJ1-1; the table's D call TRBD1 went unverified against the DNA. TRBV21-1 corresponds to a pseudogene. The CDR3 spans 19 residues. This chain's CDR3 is CASSKEDIETGADNTEAFF. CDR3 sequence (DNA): TGTGCCAGCAGCAAGGAGGATATTGAGACAGGGGCCGATAACACTGAAGCTTTCTTT.

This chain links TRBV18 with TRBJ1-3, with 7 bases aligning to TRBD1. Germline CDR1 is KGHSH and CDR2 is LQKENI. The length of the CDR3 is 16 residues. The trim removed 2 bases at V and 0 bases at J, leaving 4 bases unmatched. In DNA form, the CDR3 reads TGTGCCAGCTCACCAACCGGGACAGACTCTGGAAACACCATATATTTT. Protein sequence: CASSPTGTDSGNTIYF.

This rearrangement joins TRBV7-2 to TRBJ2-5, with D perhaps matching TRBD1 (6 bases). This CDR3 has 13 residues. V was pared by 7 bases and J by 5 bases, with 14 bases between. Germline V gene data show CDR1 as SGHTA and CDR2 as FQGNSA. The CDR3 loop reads CASTYRVRETQYF. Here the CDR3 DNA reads TGTGCCAGCACCTACAGGGTTAGGGAGACCCAGTACTTC.

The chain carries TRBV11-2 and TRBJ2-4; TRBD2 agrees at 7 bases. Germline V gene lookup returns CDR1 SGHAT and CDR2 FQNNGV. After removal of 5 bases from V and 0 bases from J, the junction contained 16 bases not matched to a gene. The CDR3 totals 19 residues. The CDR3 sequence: CASSLAEWRRNLAKNIQYF. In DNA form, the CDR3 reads TGTGCCAGCAGCCTAGCGGAATGGAGACGGAACCTAGCCAAAAACATTCAGTACTTC.

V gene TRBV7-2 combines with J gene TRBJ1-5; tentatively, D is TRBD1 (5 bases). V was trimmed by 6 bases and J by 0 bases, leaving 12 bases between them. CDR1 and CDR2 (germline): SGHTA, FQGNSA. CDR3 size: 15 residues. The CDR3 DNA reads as TGTGCCAGCAGGGGGAGGGGAGATAGCAATCAGCCCCAGCATTTT. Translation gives CASRGRGDSNQPQHF.

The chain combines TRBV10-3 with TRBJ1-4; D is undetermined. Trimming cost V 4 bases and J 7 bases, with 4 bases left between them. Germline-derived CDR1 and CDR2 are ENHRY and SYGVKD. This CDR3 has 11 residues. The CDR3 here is CAISGGEKLFF. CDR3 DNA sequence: TGTGCCATCAGTGGGGGTGAAAAACTGTTTTTT.

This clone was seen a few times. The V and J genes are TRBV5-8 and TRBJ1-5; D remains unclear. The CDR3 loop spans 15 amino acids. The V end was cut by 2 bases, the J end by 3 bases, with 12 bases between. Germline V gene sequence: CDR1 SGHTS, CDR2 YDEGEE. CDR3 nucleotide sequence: TGTGCCAGCAGCTTTTCCGGAGACTACAATCAGCCCCAGCATTTT. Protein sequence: CASSFSGDYNQPQHF.

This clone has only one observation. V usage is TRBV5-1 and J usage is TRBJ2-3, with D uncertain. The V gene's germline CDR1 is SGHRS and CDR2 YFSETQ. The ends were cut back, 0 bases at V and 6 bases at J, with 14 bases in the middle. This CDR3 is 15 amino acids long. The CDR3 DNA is TGCGCCAGCAGCTTGGGGCCTAGGGTGGGGGATACGCAGTATTTT. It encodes CASSLGPRVGDTQYF.

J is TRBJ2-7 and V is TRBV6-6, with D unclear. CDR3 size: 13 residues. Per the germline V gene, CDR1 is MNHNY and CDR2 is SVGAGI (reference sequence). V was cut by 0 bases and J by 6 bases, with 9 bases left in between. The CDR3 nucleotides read TGTGCCAGCAGTTACTCTGTCCGGGCCGAGCAGTACTTC. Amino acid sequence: CASSYSVRAEQYF.

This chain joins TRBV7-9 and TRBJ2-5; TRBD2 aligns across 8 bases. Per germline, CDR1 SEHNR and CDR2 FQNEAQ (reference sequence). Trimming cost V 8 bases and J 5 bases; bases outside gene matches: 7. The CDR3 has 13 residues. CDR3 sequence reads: CASLKAGAETQYF. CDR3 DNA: TGTGCCAGCCTGAAAGCGGGAGCTGAGACCCAGTACTTC. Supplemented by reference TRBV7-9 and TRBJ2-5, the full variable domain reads DTGVSQNPRHKITKRGQNVTFRCDPISEHNRLYWYRQTLGQGPEFLTYFQNEAQLEKSRLLSDRFSAERPKGSFSTLEIQRTEQGDSAMYLCASLKAGAETQYFGPGTRLLVL.

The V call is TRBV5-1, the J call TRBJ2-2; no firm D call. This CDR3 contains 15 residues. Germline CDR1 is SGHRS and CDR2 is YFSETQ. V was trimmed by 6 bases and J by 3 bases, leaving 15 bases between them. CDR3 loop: CASTSGNVDTGELFF. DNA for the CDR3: TGCGCCAGCACCAGTGGGAACGTGGACACCGGGGAGCTGTTTTTT.

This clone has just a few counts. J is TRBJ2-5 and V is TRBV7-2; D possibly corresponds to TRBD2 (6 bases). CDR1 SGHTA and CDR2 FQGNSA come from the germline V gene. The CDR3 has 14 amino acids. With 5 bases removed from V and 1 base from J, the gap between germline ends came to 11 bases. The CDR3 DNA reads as TGTGCCAGCAGCCCCGGGACTTTCCAAGAGACCCAGTACTTC. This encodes CASSPGTFQETQYF.

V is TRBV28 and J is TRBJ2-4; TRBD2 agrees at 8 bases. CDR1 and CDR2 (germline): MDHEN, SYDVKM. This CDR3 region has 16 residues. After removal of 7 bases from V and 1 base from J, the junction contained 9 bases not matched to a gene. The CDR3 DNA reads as TGTGCCAGCACTCATCGGGGGGGCCTGGCCAAAAACATTCAGTACTTC. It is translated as CASTHRGGLAKNIQYF.